This TCR beta chain was captured by sequencing in a study of blood T cells in healthy people across ages. Overall study results and limits: More naive CD4+ cells and higher diversity marked long-lived donors relative to aged donors.

On this clonotype itself: Its antigen is still unknown.

Each individual donor underwent a draw of approximately 9.6 milliliters of peripheral blood. Using a J-beta primer mix together with a sample-barcoded 5' primer, a second PCR was run for roughly 6 to 12 cycles. Carrying 12 random nucleotides, a template-switch adaptor labeled each individual cDNA molecule. MiXCR, run by TCRdb on the 5' RACE reads, gives a single entry per CDR3 protein. The top ten hold over 10% of the sample, which has about a million distinct CDR3 sequences, around 46% seen once. V dropped 5 bases and J dropped 5 bases, with 17 bases sitting between them. The CDR3 has 14 amino acids. The germline V gene has CDR1 SQVTM and CDR2 ANQGSEA.

The chain links TRBV29-1 to TRBJ2-3; D possibly corresponds to TRBD1 (6 bases). The origin of this receptor is a young man in good health. The sequenced sample was blood. CDR3: CSVPNRVSRDTQYF. CDR3 DNA sequence: TGCAGCGTTCCGAACAGGGTATCTAGAGATACGCAGTATTTT.